The present entry profiles one T cell receptor beta chain with its context. No antigen is known for it. V was cut by 2 bases and J by 1 base, with 8 bases left in between. CDR3 size: 14 residues. Germline CDR1 and CDR2: MNHEY and SVGAGI. This sample was included in a study of shared clonotypes between healthy human individuals. The test was conducted at deep level. Per the original methods: From ImmunoSEQ came sequences covering only the junction and carrying no quality scores, so filtering differed. Assay: immunoSEQ multiplex PCR; the TCRdb copy retains only in-frame clones and omits some. The V and J calls and clone size were taken over from that table, and D and trimming were inferred from the DNA. The data hold over a million clones, with approximately 78% observed a single time. Study outcomes and limitations: Clonotype sharing among the donors was expected to vary with sequencing depth.

This receptor was obtained from a man between 18 and 35 years old in good health. Some clones in this sample may be carry-over from other donors' samples. Material for sequencing was memory CD4+ T cells from PBMCs. Subset given: CD45RA-negative fraction. This chain links TRBV6-5 with TRBJ1-1; no reliable D call. CDR3 loop: CASSYREANTEAFF. CDR3 nucleotides: TGTGCCAGCAGTTACAGGGAAGCGAACACTGAAGCTTTCTTT.